The clone carrying this TCR beta chain appeared many times. Antigen: not known. This CDR3 has 17 amino acids. V was clipped by 0 bases and J by 6 bases; unmatched bases: 12. The germline V gene encodes CDR1 SGHRS and CDR2 YFSETQ. The lymph nodes were axillary draining lymph nodes from breast cancer patients. From the multiplex PCR reads, TCRdb called clonotypes with MiXCR, one entry per CDR3 protein. Of 200,000 to 250,000 distinct CDR3 sequences listed, about 34% are singletons. The sample belongs to a study of breast tumors, draining lymph nodes, adjacent tissues. Study-level findings and limits: Findings are consistent with lymph node origin and intratumoral expansion of most tumor T cells.

The sequence came from a female donor with breast cancer. Some clones in this sample may be carry-over from other donors' samples. The chain recombines TRBV5-1 with TRBJ2-1; 7 bases align to TRBD1. Material for sequencing was axillary lymph node tissue. The CDR3 coding sequence is TGCGCCAGCAGCTTGGGACACCGGGACAGTGGTATCAATGAGCAGTTCTTC. It codes for CASSLGHRDSGINEQFF.